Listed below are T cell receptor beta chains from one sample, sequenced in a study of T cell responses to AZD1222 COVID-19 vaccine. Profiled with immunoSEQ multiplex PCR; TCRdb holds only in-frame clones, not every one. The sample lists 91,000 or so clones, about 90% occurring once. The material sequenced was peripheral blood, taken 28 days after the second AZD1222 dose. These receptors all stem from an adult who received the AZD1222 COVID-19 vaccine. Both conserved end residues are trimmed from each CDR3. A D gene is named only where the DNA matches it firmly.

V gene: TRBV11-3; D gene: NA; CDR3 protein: ASSLDRGGARYNEQF
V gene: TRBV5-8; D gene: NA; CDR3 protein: ASSAGNYQPQH
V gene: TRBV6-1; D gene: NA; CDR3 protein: ASRRRLYGYT
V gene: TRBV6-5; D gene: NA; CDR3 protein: ASSLAGAFYSPLH
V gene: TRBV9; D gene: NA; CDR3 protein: ASSVAPGKGSGKDTEAF
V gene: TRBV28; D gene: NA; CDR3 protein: ASRKLDSQY
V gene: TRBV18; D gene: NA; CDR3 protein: ASSPSGQETQY
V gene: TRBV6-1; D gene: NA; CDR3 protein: ASSEVVSTDTQY
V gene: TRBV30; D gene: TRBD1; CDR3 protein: AWSTGVGTEAF
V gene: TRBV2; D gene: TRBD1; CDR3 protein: ASEGQPSNYGYT
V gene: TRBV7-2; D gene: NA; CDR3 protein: ASSPSGGSYT
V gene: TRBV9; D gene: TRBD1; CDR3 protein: ASSADGTGKVVLF
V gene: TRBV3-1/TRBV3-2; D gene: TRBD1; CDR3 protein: ASSQVDRGTETF
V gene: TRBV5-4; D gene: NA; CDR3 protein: ASSFGQFPFSSGNTIY
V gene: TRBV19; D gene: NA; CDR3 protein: ASSTSGLPTNYGYT
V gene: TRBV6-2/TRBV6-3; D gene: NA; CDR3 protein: ASSYGGTYNEQF
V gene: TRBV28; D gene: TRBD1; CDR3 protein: ASSLRETGTNYGYT
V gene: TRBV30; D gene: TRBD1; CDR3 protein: AWSAGGGLSGYT
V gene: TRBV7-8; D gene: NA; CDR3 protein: ASSLNGAVSNQPQH
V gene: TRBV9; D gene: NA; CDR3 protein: ASSARHTGELF
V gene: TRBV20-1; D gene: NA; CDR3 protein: SASEDRGSTFSREAF
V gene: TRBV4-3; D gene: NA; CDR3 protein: ASSQDGSSGNTIY
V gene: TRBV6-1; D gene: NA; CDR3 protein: ASAQGAQPQH
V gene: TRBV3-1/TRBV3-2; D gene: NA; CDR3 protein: ASSQVSGDTEAF
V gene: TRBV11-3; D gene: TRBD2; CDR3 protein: ASSPGGFGAGVTDTQY
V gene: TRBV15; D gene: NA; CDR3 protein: ATSRDQSGGNTIY
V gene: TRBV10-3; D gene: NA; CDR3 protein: AISGGQGLQETQY
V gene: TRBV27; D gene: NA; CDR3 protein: ASGREYNEQF
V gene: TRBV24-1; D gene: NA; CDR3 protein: ATSPGTTNEKLF
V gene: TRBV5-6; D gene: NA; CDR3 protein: ASSFLGGGTEAF
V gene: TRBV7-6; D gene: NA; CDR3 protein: ASSPLESGANVLT
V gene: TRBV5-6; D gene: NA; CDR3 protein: ASSANTASTDTQY
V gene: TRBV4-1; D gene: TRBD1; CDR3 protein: ASSLRTGLQETQY
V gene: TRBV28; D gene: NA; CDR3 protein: AGRAPNQPQH
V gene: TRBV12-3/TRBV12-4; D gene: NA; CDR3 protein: ASSSDKTTEAF
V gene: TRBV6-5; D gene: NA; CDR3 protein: ASIKDRSWDTQY
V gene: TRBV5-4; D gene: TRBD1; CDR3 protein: ASSSGGSSYNSPLH
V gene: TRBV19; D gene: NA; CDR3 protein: ASSPSGSYPGELF
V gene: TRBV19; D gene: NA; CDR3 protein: ASTRSWGSNQPQH
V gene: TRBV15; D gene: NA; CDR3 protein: ATSRDRAATKNTEAF
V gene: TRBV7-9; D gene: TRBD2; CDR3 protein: ASSLATSGGRETQY
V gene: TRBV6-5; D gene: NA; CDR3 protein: ASSGRAANSPLH
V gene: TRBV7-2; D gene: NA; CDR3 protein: ASSLDAGVQGYT
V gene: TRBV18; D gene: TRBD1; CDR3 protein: ASSPTGGGPGNEQF
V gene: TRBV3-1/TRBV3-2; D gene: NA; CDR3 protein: ASSPSRPTYNEQF
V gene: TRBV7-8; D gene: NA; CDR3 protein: ASSLDSENTEAF
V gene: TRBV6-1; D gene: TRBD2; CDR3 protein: ASSALAGGGGTGELF
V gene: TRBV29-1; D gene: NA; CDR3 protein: SVDGGEGGYT
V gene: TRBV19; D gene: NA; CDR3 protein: ASSMQENSYEQY
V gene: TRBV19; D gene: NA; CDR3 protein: ASIGRGRVNEKLF